This entry lists 30 T cell receptor beta chains sequenced from one sample in a study of blood T cell repertoires in COVID-19. TCRdb's copy holds only in-frame clones and misses some; the assay was immunoSEQ multiplex PCR. The sample has 250,000 or so clones, 90% seen once; the top ten hold around 2.3%. Sequenced input: peripheral blood. These receptors were taken from a woman between 55 and 75 years old with COVID-19, enrolled during active disease.

V usage is TRBV10-3 and J usage is TRBJ1-2, with a tentative D call TRBD1 (5 bases). The CDR3 consists of 12 residues. Germline CDR1 reads ENHRY; CDR2 reads SYGVKD. The V and J ends lost 4 bases and 4 bases respectively, with 7 bases between them. CDR3 loop: CAISVGGYGYTF. In DNA form, the CDR3 reads TGTGCCATCAGTGTCGGGGGCTATGGCTACACCTTC.

J is TRBJ2-1 and V is TRBV3-1 (or the pseudogene TRBV3-2), with 11 nucleotides matching TRBD2. Per the germline V gene, CDR1 is LGHDT and CDR2 is YNNKEL (reference sequence). After removal of 0 bases from V and 4 bases from J, the junction contained 5 bases not matched to a gene. The CDR3 contains 17 residues. The CDR3 nucleotides read TGTGCCAGCAGCCAAGAACTTACTAGCGGGAGTTACAATGAGCAGTTCTTC. Amino acid sequence: CASSQELTSGSYNEQFF.

In nucleotides, the CDR3 is TGTGCCAGCAGCTTTTTTAACACAGATACGCAGTATTTT. It yields the protein CASSFFNTDTQYF. The rearrangement links TRBV7-3 to TRBJ2-3, with no clear D. The CDR3 loop spans 13 amino acids. The germline V gene has CDR1 SGHTA and CDR2 FQGTGA. Trimming left V 3 bases short and J 2 bases short, with 6 bases between.

This clone appeared a few times. The genes are TRBV3-1 (or the pseudogene TRBV3-2) and TRBJ2-7; 9 bases align to TRBD1. CDR1 is LGHDT, CDR2 YNNKEL, per germline (reference sequence). The V gene end was trimmed by 4 bases and the J gene end by 2 bases; junction bases not matched to a gene: 3. This CDR3 region has 14 residues. The CDR3 protein is CASSRRTGAYEQYF. The CDR3 DNA reads as TGTGCCAGCAGCCGTCGGACAGGGGCCTACGAGCAGTACTTC.

CDR3: CASSPGTGSGHEQYF. The CDR3 DNA is TGCGCCAGCAGCCCGGGGACAGGGTCAGGGCATGAGCAGTACTTC. The chain combines TRBV5-1 with TRBJ2-7; 9 bases fit TRBD1. The J segment lost 7 bases and the V segment lost 4 bases, leaving 12 bases of the junction unmatched. CDR1 and CDR2 (germline): SGHRS, YFSETQ. The CDR3 covers 15 residues.

V gene TRBV11-3 combines with J gene TRBJ1-1, with 10 bases lining up with TRBD1. Unmatched junction bases numbered 4, after V lost 2 bases and J lost 1 base. The V gene's germline CDR1 is SGHNT and CDR2 YENEEA. CDR3 length equals 16 residues. This CDR3 is CASSLRDRGTNTEAFF. As DNA, the CDR3 is TGTGCCAGCAGCTTACGGGACAGGGGAACGAACACTGAAGCTTTCTTT.

This clone has a handful of counts. The chain recombines TRBV10-3 with TRBJ2-7; 7 bases agree with TRBD1. The CDR3 covers 13 residues. CDR1 ENHRY and CDR2 SYGVKD come from the germline V gene. The ends lost 11 bases at V and 3 bases at J; junction bases unmatched: 10. The CDR3 DNA sequence: TGTGCCGCCACAGGGGTGGAGAACTACGAGCAGTACTTC. Translated: CAATGVENYEQYF.

The chain is built from TRBV11-3 and TRBJ1-2, with 8 nucleotides matching TRBD1. This CDR3 comprises 13 residues. With V trimmed by 6 bases and J by 4 bases, 4 bases remained unmatched. Germline V CDR1 and CDR2: SGHNT, YENEEA. CDR3 DNA sequence: TGTGCCAGCAGTCACGACAGGGGCTATGGCTACACCTTC. Protein product: CASSHDRGYGYTF. Full variable domain (outside the CDR3, taken from reference TRBV11-3 and TRBJ1-2): EAGVVQSPRYKIIEKKQPVAFWCNPISGHNTLYWYLQNLGQGPELLIRYENEEAVDDSQLPKDRFSAERLKGVDSTLKIQPAELGDSAVYLCASSHDRGYGYTFGSGTRLTVV.

This chain uses TRBV6-1 with TRBJ1-4, with D perhaps TRBD1 (6 bases). The CDR3 is made up of 16 amino acids. V shed 3 bases and J shed 3 bases, with 14 bases lying between them. The germline gives CDR1 MNHNS, CDR2 SASEGT. The DNA of the CDR3 is TGTGCCAGCAGTGAGGCCGGCGGACAGTCTAATGAAAAACTGTTTTTT. Residues: CASSEAGGQSNEKLFF.

This clone was detected only a few times. The chain couples TRBV19 to TRBJ2-7, with D possibly being TRBD1 (6 bases). This CDR3 region has 13 residues. Trimming took 3 bases from V and 6 from J, leaving 12 bases between them. The V gene's germline CDR1 is LNHDA and CDR2 SQIVND (reference sequence). Written as DNA, the CDR3 is TGTGCCAGTAGTATGGGGACACCCGGCGAGCAGTACTTC. It encodes CASSMGTPGEQYF.

The chain combines TRBV5-4 with TRBJ1-1; 8 bases are a match to TRBD1. Trimming took 4 bases from V and 2 from J; bases not matched to a gene: 13. The CDR3 sequence is 17 residues long. Germline assignment: CDR1 SGHNT and CDR2 YYREEE (reference sequence). The CDR3 spells CASSPPQGAISNTEAFF. The CDR3 DNA reads as TGTGCCAGCAGCCCTCCCCAGGGGGCTATATCAAACACTGAAGCTTTCTTT. Full variable domain (remainder filled in from reference TRBV5-4 and TRBJ1-1): ETGVTQSPTHLIKTRGQQVTLRCSSQSGHNTVSWYQQALGQGPQFIFQYYREEENGRGNFPPRFSGLQFPNYSSELNVNALELDDSALYLCASSPPQGAISNTEAFFGQGTRLTVV.

This chain uses TRBV10-3 with TRBJ2-3; D uncertain. Trimming left V 5 bases short and J 1 base short, with 13 bases between. This CDR3 contains 15 residues. The germline CDR1 and CDR2 sequences are ENHRY and SYGVKD. This CDR3 is CAISPVGDGTDTQYF. CDR3 bases: TGTGCCATCAGTCCAGTGGGCGACGGCACAGATACGCAGTATTTT.

The rearrangement links TRBV6-5 to TRBJ2-3; TRBD1 might be the D (6 bases). This CDR3 has 16 residues. Germline CDR1 is MNHEY and CDR2 is SVGAGI. V was clipped by 2 bases and J by 9 bases, with 21 bases between them. The CDR3 reads CASSYDPRGIHRTQYF. The CDR3, as DNA: TGTGCCAGCAGTTACGATCCCAGGGGAATACATAGGACGCAGTATTTT.

The rearrangement links TRBV7-3 to TRBJ2-1; the D gene is possibly TRBD2 (7 bases). V was shortened by 5 bases and J by 0 bases, with 17 bases between the two germline ends. Germline CDR1 is SGHTA and CDR2 is FQGTGA. This CDR3 is 17 amino acids long. The CDR3 bases are TGTGCCAGCAGCCCCGCGGGGGACATCTCCTCCTACAATGAGCAGTTCTTC. This codes for CASSPAGDISSYNEQFF.

The chain is built from TRBV4-3 and TRBJ2-3; D ambiguous. V was clipped by 0 bases and J by 8 bases, with 9 bases between them. Germline V gene sequence: CDR1 LGHNA, CDR2 YSLEER. The CDR3 is 13 amino acids. Here the CDR3 DNA reads TGCGCCAGCAGCCAAGAATTAGCTAGTACGCAGTATTTT. Translated: CASSQELASTQYF.

The chain links TRBV7-9 to TRBJ1-1, with a possible D match to TRBD1 (6 bases). The CDR3 is 13 amino acids. Trimming took off 5 bases at V and 7 bases at J, with 14 bases between the two ends. CDR1 is SEHNR and CDR2 is FQNEAQ in the germline V gene (reference sequence). CDR3: CASSIPPDSEAFF. The CDR3 bases are TGTGCCAGCAGCATCCCCCCGGACAGTGAAGCTTTCTTT.

The J gene is TRBJ1-2, the V gene TRBV3-1 (or the pseudogene TRBV3-2), with a possible D match to TRBD1 (5 bases). CDR1 and CDR2 (germline): LGHDT, YNNKEL (reference sequence). The CDR3 spans 15 residues. Trimming took 0 bases from V and 4 from J, leaving 12 bases between them. The CDR3 protein is CASSQDYSQGYGYTF. In nucleotides, the CDR3 is TGTGCCAGCAGCCAAGATTATAGTCAGGGCTATGGCTACACCTTC.

V usage is TRBV12-5 and J usage is TRBJ2-2; D not certain. The CDR3 consists of 11 residues. Germline V gene data show CDR1 as LGHNT and CDR2 as FRNRAP. Trimming left V 2 bases short and J 8 bases short, with 3 bases between. CDR3 sequence (DNA): TGTGCTAGTGGTTTGTCAGGGGAGCTGTTTTTT. Protein sequence: CASGLSGELFF.

This clone was seen a few times. The CDR3 here is CASSEALPGGTIYF. In DNA form, the CDR3 reads TGTGCCAGCAGTGAAGCGCTTCCGGGGGGCACCATATATTTT. V is TRBV2 and J is TRBJ1-3, with D tentatively TRBD1 (5 bases). Trimming stripped 0 bases from V and 9 bases from J, with 12 bases between. CDR3 length: 14 residues. Per germline, CDR1 SNHLY and CDR2 FYNNEI.

The rearrangement uses TRBV10-3 and TRBJ2-1, with D maybe TRBD1 (5 bases). V gave up 8 bases and J gave up 4 bases, with 9 bases separating them. CDR1 and CDR2 (germline): ENHRY, SYGVKD. The CDR3 length is 12 residues. CDR3 nucleotide sequence: TGTGCCATCTCGGACATTTACAATGAGCAGTTCTTC. Encoded protein: CAISDIYNEQFF.

This sequence joins TRBV6-2 or TRBV6-3 and TRBJ2-2, with 7 bases lining up with TRBD1. The CDR3 loop spans 13 amino acids. Trimming cost V 2 bases and J 8 bases; bases outside gene matches: 2. CDR1 is MNHEY, CDR2 SVGEGT, per germline. The CDR3 reads CASSYRGPGELFF. As DNA, the CDR3 is TGTGCCAGCAGTTACAGGGGGCCTGGGGAGCTGTTTTTT.

The genes are TRBV5-4 and TRBJ1-6; D may be TRBD1 (5 bases). The CDR3 loop spans 13 amino acids. Per the germline V gene, CDR1 is SGHNT and CDR2 is YYREEE (reference sequence). V was clipped by 4 bases and J by 7 bases, with 9 bases between them. The CDR3 here is CASSPDSNSPLHF. CDR3 DNA sequence: TGTGCCAGCAGCCCTGACAGCAATTCACCCCTCCACTTT. Combining the CDR3 with reference TRBV5-4 and TRBJ1-6 gives the whole variable domain ETGVTQSPTHLIKTRGQQVTLRCSSQSGHNTVSWYQQALGQGPQFIFQYYREEENGRGNFPPRFSGLQFPNYSSELNVNALELDDSALYLCASSPDSNSPLHFGNGTRLTVT.

This chain links TRBV30 with TRBJ2-7, with a weak D call TRBD1 (5 bases). Deletions cut 0 bases from V and 9 bases from J, with 15 bases between. There are 13 residues in the CDR3. Per the germline V gene, CDR1 is GTSNPN and CDR2 is SVGIG (reference sequence). CDR3 nucleotides: TGTGCCTGGAGTGTACTCAACCCCCAGGGGCAGTACTTC. It codes for CAWSVLNPQGQYF.

V is TRBV24-1 and J is TRBJ1-2; no reliable D call. There are 14 residues in the CDR3. Germline lookup yields CDR1 KGHDR and CDR2 SFDVKD. V was shortened by 1 base and J by 1 base, with 6 bases between the two germline ends. Written as DNA, the CDR3 is TGTGCCACCAGTGATTTTACTCTTAACTATGGCTACACCTTC. This codes for CATSDFTLNYGYTF.

The chain has TRBV2 and TRBJ2-2, with 9 nucleotides matching TRBD1. V shed 6 bases and J 7 bases; nucleotides not matched to a gene: 12. Germline CDR1 reads SNHLY; CDR2 reads FYNNEI. This CDR3 spans 16 amino acids. DNA of the CDR3: TGTGCCAGCAGGGACTCCGGGACAGGGATTTTCGGGGAGCTGTTTTTT. It codes for CASRDSGTGIFGELFF.

The CDR3 is CASGLAQTGLNTIYF. DNA for the CDR3: TGTGCTAGTGGCTTAGCGCAGACAGGGTTAAACACCATATATTTT. The chain is built from TRBV12-5 and TRBJ1-3; the match to TRBD1 covers 7 bases. The CDR3 runs to 15 residues. Germline V gene lookup returns CDR1 LGHNT and CDR2 FRNRAP. V was pared by 6 bases and J by 6 bases, with 11 bases of the junction left unmatched.

This clone was counted only a few times. The rearrangement links TRBV7-9 to TRBJ1-5; maybe TRBD1 (5 bases). This CDR3 is built from 16 residues. V lost 5 bases and J lost 3, with 17 bases in between. Germline V gene sequence: CDR1 SEHNR, CDR2 FQNEAQ (reference sequence). This CDR3 is CASSPGAGMINQPQHF. The CDR3, as DNA: TGTGCCAGCAGCCCCGGGGCGGGGATGATCAATCAGCCCCAGCATTTT.

The rearrangement uses TRBV5-6 and TRBJ2-5; D perhaps matches TRBD1 (7 bases). Trimming cost V 3 bases and J 4 bases, with 13 bases left between them. This CDR3 comprises 14 residues. Germline V gives CDR1 SGHDT, CDR2 YYEEEE. This chain's CDR3 is CASSSRQGGETQYF. CDR3 sequence (DNA): TGTGCCAGCAGCTCCCGACAGGGAGGAGAGACCCAGTACTTC.

The chain is built from TRBV19 and TRBJ2-3, with 7 bases fitting TRBD1. The CDR3 is 15 amino acids. J lost 1 base, V lost 8 bases, and 9 bases had no gene match. Germline assignment: CDR1 LNHDA and CDR2 SQIVND (reference sequence). The chain's CDR3 is CASSPQGVGTDTQYF. In DNA, the CDR3 is TGTGCCAGTTCACCTCAGGGGGTGGGCACAGATACGCAGTATTTT. Based on the CDR3 plus reference TRBV19 and TRBJ2-3, the full variable domain is DGGITQSPKYLFRKEGQNVTLSCEQNLNHDAMYWYRQDPGQGLRLIYYSQIVNDFQKGDIAEGYSVSREKKESFPLTVTSAQKNPTAFYLCASSPQGVGTDTQYFGPGTRLTVL.

The V gene is TRBV2, the J gene TRBJ1-1, with 8 bases lining up with TRBD1. The germline V gene has CDR1 SNHLY and CDR2 FYNNEI. CDR3 length equals 14 residues. V lost 6 bases, J lost 4 bases, and 7 bases stayed unmatched. CDR3 in amino acids: CASRVTGGSTEAFF. CDR3 bases: TGTGCCAGCAGGGTTACAGGGGGTAGCACTGAAGCTTTCTTT. The full variable domain, rest sourced from reference TRBV2 and TRBJ1-1, is EPEVTQTPSHQVTQMGQEVILRCVPISNHLYFYWYRQILGQKVEFLVSFYNNEISEKSEIFDDQFSVERPDGSNFTLKIRSTKLEDSAMYFCASRVTGGSTEAFFGQGTRLTVV.